This TCR beta chain was identified in a study of blood T cell repertoires in COVID-19. V lost 6 bases and J lost 1, with 13 bases in between. CDR1 is MNHEY and CDR2 is SVGAGI in the germline V gene. The CDR3 totals 14 residues. Assay: immunoSEQ multiplex PCR; the TCRdb copy retains only in-frame clones and omits some. The sample lists 200,000 to 300,000 clones, about 86% occurring once. This clone was recorded once. Sequences were obtained from peripheral blood. The clonotype comes from a man older than 75 with acute or convalescent COVID-19. V usage is TRBV6-5 and J usage is TRBJ2-7; perhaps TRBD1 as D (6 bases). CDR3 loop: CASSAPTGSYEQYF. The CDR3 DNA reads TGTGCCAGCAGCGCTCCGACAGGTTCCTACGAGCAGTACTTC.